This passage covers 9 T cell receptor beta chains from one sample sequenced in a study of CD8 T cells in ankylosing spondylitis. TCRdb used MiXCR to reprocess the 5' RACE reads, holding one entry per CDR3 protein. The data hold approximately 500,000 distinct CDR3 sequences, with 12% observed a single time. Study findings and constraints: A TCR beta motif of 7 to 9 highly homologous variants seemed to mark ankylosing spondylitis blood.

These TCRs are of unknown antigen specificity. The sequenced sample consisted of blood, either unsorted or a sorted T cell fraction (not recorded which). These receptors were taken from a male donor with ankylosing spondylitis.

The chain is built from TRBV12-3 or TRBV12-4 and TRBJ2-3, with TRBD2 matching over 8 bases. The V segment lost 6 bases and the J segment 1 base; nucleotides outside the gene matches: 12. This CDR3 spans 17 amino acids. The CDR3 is CASSPTLAGGGTDTQYF. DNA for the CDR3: TGTGCCAGCAGCCCAACACTTGCGGGAGGTGGCACAGATACGCAGTATTTT.

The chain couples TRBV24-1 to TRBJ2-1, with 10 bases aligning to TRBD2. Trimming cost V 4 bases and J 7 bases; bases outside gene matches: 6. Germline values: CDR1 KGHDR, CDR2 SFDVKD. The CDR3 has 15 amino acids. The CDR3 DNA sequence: TGTGCCACCAGTGAAACTAGCGGGATTGGGAATGAGCAGTTCTTC. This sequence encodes CATSETSGIGNEQFF.

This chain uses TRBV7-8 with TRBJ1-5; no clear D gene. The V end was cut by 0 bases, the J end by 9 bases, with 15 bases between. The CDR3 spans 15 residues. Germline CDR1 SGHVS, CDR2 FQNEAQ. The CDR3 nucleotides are TGTGCCAGCAGCTTAGCGCAGAAGACGGGGTGGCCCCAGCATTTT. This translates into CASSLAQKTGWPQHF.

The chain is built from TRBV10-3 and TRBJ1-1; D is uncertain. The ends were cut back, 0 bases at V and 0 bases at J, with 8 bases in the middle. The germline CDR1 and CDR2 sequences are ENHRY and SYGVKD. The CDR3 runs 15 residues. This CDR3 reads CAISESEQLNTEAFF. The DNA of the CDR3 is TGTGCCATCAGTGAGTCCGAGCAGCTGAACACTGAAGCTTTCTTT.

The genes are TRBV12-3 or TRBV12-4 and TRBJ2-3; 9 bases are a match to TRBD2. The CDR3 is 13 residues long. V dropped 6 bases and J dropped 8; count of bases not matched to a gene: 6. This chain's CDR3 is CASSLAGLGTQYF. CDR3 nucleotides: TGTGCCAGCAGCCTAGCGGGATTGGGTACGCAGTATTTT.

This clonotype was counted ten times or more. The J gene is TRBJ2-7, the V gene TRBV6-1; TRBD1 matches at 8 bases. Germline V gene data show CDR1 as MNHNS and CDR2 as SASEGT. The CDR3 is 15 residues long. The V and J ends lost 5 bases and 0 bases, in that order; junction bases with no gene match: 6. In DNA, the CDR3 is TGTGCCAGCAGTCCCGGGACAGGTTTCTCCTACGAGCAGTACTTC. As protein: CASSPGTGFSYEQYF.

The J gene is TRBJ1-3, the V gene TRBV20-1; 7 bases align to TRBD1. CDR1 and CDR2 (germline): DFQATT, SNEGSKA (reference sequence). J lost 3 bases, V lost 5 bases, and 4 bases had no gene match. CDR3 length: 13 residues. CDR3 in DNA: TGCAGTGCTCACGACAGGGTTGGAAACACCATATATTTT. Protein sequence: CSAHDRVGNTIYF.

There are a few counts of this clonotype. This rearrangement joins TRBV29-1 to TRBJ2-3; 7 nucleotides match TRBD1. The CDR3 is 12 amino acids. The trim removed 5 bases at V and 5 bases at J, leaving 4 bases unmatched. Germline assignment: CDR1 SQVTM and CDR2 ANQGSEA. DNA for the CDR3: TGCAGCGTTCGACAGGGTCAAGATACGCAGTATTTT. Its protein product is CSVRQGQDTQYF.

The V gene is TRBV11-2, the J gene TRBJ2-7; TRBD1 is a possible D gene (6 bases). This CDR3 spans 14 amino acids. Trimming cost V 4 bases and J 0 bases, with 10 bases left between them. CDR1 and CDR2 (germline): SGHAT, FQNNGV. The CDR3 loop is CASSSQGYSYEQYF. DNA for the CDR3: TGTGCCAGCAGCTCACAGGGTTACTCCTACGAGCAGTACTTC. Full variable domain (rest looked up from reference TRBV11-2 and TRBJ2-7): EAGVAQSPRYKIIEKRQSVAFWCNPISGHATLYWYQQILGQGPKLLIQFQNNGVVDDSQLPKDRFSAERLKGVDSTLKIQPAKLEDSAVYLCASSSQGYSYEQYFGPGTRLTVT.